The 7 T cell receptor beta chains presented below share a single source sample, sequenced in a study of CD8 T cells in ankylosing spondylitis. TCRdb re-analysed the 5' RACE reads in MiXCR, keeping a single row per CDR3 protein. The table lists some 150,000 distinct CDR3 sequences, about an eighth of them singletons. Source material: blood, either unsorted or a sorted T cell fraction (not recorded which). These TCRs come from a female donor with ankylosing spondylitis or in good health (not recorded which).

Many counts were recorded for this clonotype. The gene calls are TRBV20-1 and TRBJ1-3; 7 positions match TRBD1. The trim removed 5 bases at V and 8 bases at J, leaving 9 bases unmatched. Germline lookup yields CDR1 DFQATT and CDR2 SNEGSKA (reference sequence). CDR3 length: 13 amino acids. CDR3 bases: TGCAGTGCTTTACAGGGGAGTCGGGACACCATATATTTT. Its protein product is CSALQGSRDTIYF.

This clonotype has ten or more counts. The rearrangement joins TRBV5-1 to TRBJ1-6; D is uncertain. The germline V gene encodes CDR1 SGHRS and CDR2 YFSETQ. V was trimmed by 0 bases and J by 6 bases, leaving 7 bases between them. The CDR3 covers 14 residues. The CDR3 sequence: CASSLAQINSPLHF. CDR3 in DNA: TGCGCCAGCAGCTTGGCACAGATTAATTCACCCCTCCACTTT.

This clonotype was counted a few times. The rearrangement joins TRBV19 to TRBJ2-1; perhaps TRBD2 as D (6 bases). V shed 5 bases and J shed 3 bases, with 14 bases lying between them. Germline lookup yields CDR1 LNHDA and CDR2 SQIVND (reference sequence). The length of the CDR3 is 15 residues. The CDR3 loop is CASSPRDSDYNEQFF. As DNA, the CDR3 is TGTGCCAGTAGTCCCCGGGACTCAGACTACAATGAGCAGTTCTTC.

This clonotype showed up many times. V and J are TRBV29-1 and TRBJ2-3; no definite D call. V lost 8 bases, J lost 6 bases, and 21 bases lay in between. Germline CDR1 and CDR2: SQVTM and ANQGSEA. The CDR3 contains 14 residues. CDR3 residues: CSSNSGPSTDTQYF. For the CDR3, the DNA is TGCAGCTCCAACTCAGGCCCCTCGACGGATACGCAGTATTTT.

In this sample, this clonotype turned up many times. The CDR3 DNA reads TGTGCCAGCAGCACGGGCATACCCAATTCACCCCTCCACTTT. It yields the protein CASSTGIPNSPLHF. V gene TRBV7-9 combines with J gene TRBJ1-6; D is unclear. V lost 5 bases and J lost 7, with 12 bases in between. Per the germline V gene, CDR1 is SEHNR and CDR2 is FQNEAQ (reference sequence). The CDR3 contains 14 residues.

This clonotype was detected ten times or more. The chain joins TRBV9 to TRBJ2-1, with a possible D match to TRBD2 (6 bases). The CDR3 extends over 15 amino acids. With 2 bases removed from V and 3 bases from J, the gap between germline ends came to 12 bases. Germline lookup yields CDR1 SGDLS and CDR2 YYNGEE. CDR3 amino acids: CASSVGTSIYNEQFF. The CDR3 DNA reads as TGTGCCAGCAGCGTCGGGACTTCAATCTACAATGAGCAGTTCTTC.

CDR3 protein: CSARGLGLDEQYF. DNA of the CDR3: TGCAGTGCTAGGGGACTGGGACTGGACGAGCAGTACTTC. V usage is TRBV20-1 and J usage is TRBJ2-7; the D gene is possibly TRBD2 (6 bases). V gave up 3 bases and J gave up 5 bases, with 14 bases separating them. CDR1 is DFQATT, CDR2 SNEGSKA, per germline (reference sequence). CDR3 length equals 13 residues.